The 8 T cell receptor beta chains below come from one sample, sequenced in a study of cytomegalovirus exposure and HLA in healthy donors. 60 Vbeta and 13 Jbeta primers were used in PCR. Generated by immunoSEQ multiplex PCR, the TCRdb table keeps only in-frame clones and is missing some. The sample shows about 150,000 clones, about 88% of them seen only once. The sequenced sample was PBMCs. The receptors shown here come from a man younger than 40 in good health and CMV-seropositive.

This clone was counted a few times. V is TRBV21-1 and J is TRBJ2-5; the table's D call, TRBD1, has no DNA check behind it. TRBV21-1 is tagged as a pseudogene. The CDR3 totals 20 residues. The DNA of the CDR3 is TGTGCCAGCAGCAAAGGGGGGCCTAGAGGGTCCCCTTTCTTCCAAGAGACCCAGTACTTC. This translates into CASSKGGPRGSPFFQETQYF.

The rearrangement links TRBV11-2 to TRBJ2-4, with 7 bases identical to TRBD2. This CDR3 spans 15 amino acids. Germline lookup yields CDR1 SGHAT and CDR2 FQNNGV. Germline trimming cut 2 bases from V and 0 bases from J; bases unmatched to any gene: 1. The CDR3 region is CASSLTGGAKNIQYF. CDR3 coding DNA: TGTGCCAGCAGCTTAACGGGGGGAGCCAAAAACATTCAGTACTTC.

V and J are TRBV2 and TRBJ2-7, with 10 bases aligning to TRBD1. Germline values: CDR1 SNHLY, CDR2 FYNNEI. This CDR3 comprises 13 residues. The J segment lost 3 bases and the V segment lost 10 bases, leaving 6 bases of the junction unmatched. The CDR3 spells CATRQGAIYEQYV. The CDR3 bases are TGTGCCACCAGACAGGGGGCAATCTACGAGCAGTACGTC.

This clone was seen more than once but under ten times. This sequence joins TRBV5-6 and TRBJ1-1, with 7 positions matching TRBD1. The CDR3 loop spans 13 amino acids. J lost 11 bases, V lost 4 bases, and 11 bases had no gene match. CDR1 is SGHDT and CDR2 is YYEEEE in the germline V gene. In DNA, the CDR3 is TGTGCCAGCAGCCGAAGGGGGCATTCCGAGGCTTTCTTT. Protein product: CASSRRGHSEAFF.

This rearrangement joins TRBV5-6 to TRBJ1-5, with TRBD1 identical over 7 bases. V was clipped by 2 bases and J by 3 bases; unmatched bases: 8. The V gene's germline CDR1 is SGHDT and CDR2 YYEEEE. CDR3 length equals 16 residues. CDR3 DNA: TGTGCCAGCAGCTTTTGGCAGGGGGTCTCCAATCAGCCCCAGCATTTT. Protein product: CASSFWQGVSNQPQHF.

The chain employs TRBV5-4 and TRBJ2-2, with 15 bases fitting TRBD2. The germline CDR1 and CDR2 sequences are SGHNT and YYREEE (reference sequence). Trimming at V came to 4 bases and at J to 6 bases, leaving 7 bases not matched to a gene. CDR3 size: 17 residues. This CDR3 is CASSPGLAGGEAGELFF. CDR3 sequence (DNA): TGTGCCAGCAGCCCGGGACTAGCGGGAGGCGAAGCCGGGGAGCTGTTTTTT.

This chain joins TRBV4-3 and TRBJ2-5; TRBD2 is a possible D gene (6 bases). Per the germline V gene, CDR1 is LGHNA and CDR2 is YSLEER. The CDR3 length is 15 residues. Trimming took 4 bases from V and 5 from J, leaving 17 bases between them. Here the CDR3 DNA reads TGCGCCAGCAGCCCAAGGTCCGGGAGCATGGAGACCCAGTACTTC. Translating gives CASSPRSGSMETQYF.

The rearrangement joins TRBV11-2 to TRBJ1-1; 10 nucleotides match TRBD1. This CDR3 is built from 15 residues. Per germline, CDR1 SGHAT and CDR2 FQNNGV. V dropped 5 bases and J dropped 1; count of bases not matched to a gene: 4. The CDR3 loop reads CASSPRTGGNTEAFF. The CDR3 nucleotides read TGTGCCAGCAGCCCTCGGACAGGGGGGAACACTGAAGCTTTCTTT.